The 31 T cell receptor beta chains reported below all come from one sample, sequenced in a study of identical twins (dated by TCRdb to 2015 to 2016). Libraries were constructed by 5' RACE. Data came from an Illumina HiSeq 2000. The public sequencing data were trimmed at Q25 with fastp and processed into clonotypes with MiXCR by TCRdb, which kept only in-frame beta chains. Every entry covers one CDR3 protein and lists the most common genes and DNA from its rows. Present in this sample are about 1.7 million distinct CDR3 sequences, roughly 35% of which were seen just once. The ten largest clones represent around 0.25% of the sample. Sequencing used cord blood. Receptors originate from a newborn girl in good health.

This clonotype has a count of ten or more. The chain recombines TRBV7-2 with TRBJ2-1, with 9 nucleotides matching TRBD2. With 1 base clipped from V and 7 bases from J, the junction kept 5 bases outside the gene matches. The V gene's germline CDR1 is SGHTA and CDR2 FQGNSA. CDR3 length: 15 amino acids. The CDR3 sequence: CASSLDGSGRNEQFF. Written as DNA, the CDR3 is TGTGCCAGCAGCTTAGATGGTAGCGGGAGAAATGAGCAGTTCTTC. Full variable domain (missing parts from reference TRBV7-2 and TRBJ2-1): GAGVSQSPSNKVTEKGKDVELRCDPISGHTALYWYRQSLGQGLEFLIYFQGNSAPDKSGLPSDRFSAERTGGSVSTLTIQRTQQEDSAVYLCASSLDGSGRNEQFFGPGTRLTVL.

V usage is TRBV27 and J usage is TRBJ2-1; 10 bases are shared with TRBD2. V was pared by 3 bases and J by 7 bases, with 12 bases of the junction left unmatched. Germline-derived CDR1 and CDR2 are MNHEY and SMNVEV (reference sequence). This CDR3 is built from 17 residues. This CDR3 is CASSLAPLAGVSNEQFF. The DNA of the CDR3 is TGTGCCAGCAGTTTGGCCCCCCTAGCGGGAGTCTCAAATGAGCAGTTCTTC.

This clonotype was recorded a few times. The chain has TRBV6-2 or TRBV6-3 and TRBJ2-3; D is unclear. There are 18 residues in the CDR3. Trimming took off 0 bases at V and 2 bases at J, with 18 bases between the two ends. Germline loops: CDR1 MNHEY, CDR2 SVGEGT. The CDR3 is CASSYSSRQAVPTDTQYF. For the CDR3, the DNA is TGTGCCAGCAGTTACTCGAGCCGGCAGGCGGTACCCACAGATACGCAGTATTTT.

This clonotype showed up just a few times. This rearrangement joins TRBV27 to TRBJ2-3; the match to TRBD2 covers 8 bases. CDR1 MNHEY and CDR2 SMNVEV come from the germline V gene (reference sequence). There are 14 residues in the CDR3. V lost 5 bases to trimming and J lost 6 bases; unmatched junction nucleotides: 7. CDR3 loop: CASSPIGTRDTQYF. CDR3 sequence (DNA): TGTGCCAGCAGTCCGATCGGGACTAGGGATACGCAGTATTTT.

The V gene is TRBV5-6, the J gene TRBJ2-1; D may be TRBD2 (5 bases). Germline CDR1 SGHDT, CDR2 YYEEEE. Trimming removed 3 bases at V and 5 bases at J, with 12 bases between. This CDR3 comprises 14 residues. The CDR3 DNA reads as TGTGCCAGCAGCTCCACTAGAGGCGACAATGAGCAGTTCTTC. Translated: CASSSTRGDNEQFF.

CDR3 sequence (DNA): TGTGCCAGCAGTGATGTAGGGCGGGGAGATACGCAGTATTTT. This translates into CASSDVGRGDTQYF. The chain carries TRBV25-1 and TRBJ2-3, with a possible D match to TRBD2 (6 bases). The CDR3 is made up of 14 amino acids. V was pared by 3 bases and J by 5 bases, with 12 bases between. CDR1 and CDR2 (germline): MGHDK, SYGVNS.

The chain links TRBV5-1 to TRBJ1-1; D remains unclear. Trimming took 1 base from V and 5 from J, leaving 12 bases between them. The V gene's germline CDR1 is SGHRS and CDR2 YFSETQ. The CDR3 extends over 14 amino acids. CDR3 residues: CASSLFAVGTEAFF. The CDR3 DNA reads as TGCGCCAGCAGCTTGTTCGCTGTGGGGACTGAAGCTTTCTTT.

J is TRBJ1-1 and V is TRBV27; D perhaps matches TRBD1 (6 bases). The CDR3 is made up of 14 amino acids. Deletions cut 0 bases from V and 11 bases from J, with 16 bases between. Germline V lookup: CDR1 MNHEY, CDR2 SMNVEV (reference sequence). CDR3 region: CASSLSTTGRWAFF. The CDR3 region has the DNA TGTGCCAGCAGTTTATCCACAACAGGGAGGTGGGCTTTCTTT.

V usage is TRBV10-3 and J usage is TRBJ2-1, with TRBD2 matching over 7 bases. The CDR3 is 16 residues long. Germline CDR1 ENHRY, CDR2 SYGVKD. The ends lost 3 bases at V and 4 bases at J; junction bases unmatched: 9. This chain's CDR3 is CAISDPSGGGYNEQFF. CDR3 sequence (DNA): TGTGCCATCAGTGACCCTAGCGGTGGGGGATACAATGAGCAGTTCTTC.

The chain recombines TRBV12-3 or TRBV12-4 with TRBJ2-5, with a tentative D call TRBD2 (5 bases). V was pared by 7 bases and J by 11 bases, with 20 bases between. The CDR3 has 13 amino acids. CDR3 residues: CASIGGSYNEQYF. CDR3 bases: TGTGCCAGCATCGGAGGATCCTACAATGAGCAGTACTTC.

This clonotype has only a few counts. The genes are TRBV20-1 and TRBJ1-6; 7 bases map to TRBD1. The CDR3 extends over 15 amino acids. The germline V gene encodes CDR1 DFQATT and CDR2 SNEGSKA (reference sequence). V lost 0 bases to trimming and J lost 11 bases; unmatched junction nucleotides: 10. CDR3 nucleotide sequence: TGCAGTGCTAGAGATAAGGGACAGATAGGGACACCCCTCCACTTT. This encodes CSARDKGQIGTPLHF.

V and J are TRBV20-1 and TRBJ1-4; 7 bases map to TRBD1. The junction had 8 bases not matched to a gene; V was cut back by 5 bases and J by 5 bases. Germline V gene lookup returns CDR1 DFQATT and CDR2 SNEGSKA (reference sequence). CDR3 length: 14 amino acids. CDR3 residues: CSAPKQGRNEKLFF. The CDR3 coding sequence is TGCAGTGCTCCAAAACAGGGGCGGAATGAAAAACTGTTTTTT.

This clonotype was observed a handful of times. The chain uses TRBV20-1 and TRBJ1-2; 8 bases align to TRBD1. Germline CDR1 reads DFQATT; CDR2 reads SNEGSKA (reference sequence). This CDR3 is 13 amino acids long. V gave up 6 bases and J gave up 3 bases; unmatched junction bases: 6. This CDR3 is CSASTGADYGYTF. In DNA form, the CDR3 reads TGCAGTGCCTCGACAGGGGCCGACTATGGCTACACCTTC.

This clonotype was detected once. The chain is built from TRBV20-1 and TRBJ1-1; possible D gene TRBD1, 5 bases. V lost 0 bases to trimming and J lost 5 bases, with 16 bases between them. Germline CDR1 reads DFQATT; CDR2 reads SNEGSKA (reference sequence). The CDR3 spans 15 residues. In DNA form, the CDR3 reads TGCAGTGCTAGAGATTCCAGGGTATGGAGAACTGAAGCTTTCTTT. Protein sequence: CSARDSRVWRTEAFF.

This clonotype was seen repeatedly, ten times or more. The rearrangement links TRBV2 to TRBJ2-4, with D perhaps matching TRBD1 or TRBD2 (6 bases each). The CDR3 is 12 residues long. V lost 4 bases and J lost 7, with 8 bases in between. Germline CDR1 reads SNHLY; CDR2 reads FYNNEI. The CDR3 DNA follows: TGTGCCAGCAGTGTGGGGGGCAACATTCAGTACTTC. As protein: CASSVGGNIQYF.

The chain employs TRBV25-1 and TRBJ1-6; D remains unclear. Trimming left V 4 bases short and J 9 bases short, with 4 bases between. The CDR3 runs to 11 residues. From germline, CDR1 is MGHDK and CDR2 SYGVNS. The CDR3 bases are TGTGCCAGCAGTGGGAGTTCACCCCTCCACTTT. This encodes CASSGSSPLHF.

CDR3 sequence reads: CASQDLAKNIQYF. The CDR3 DNA follows: TGCGCCAGCCAGGATTTAGCCAAAAACATTCAGTACTTC. The chain carries TRBV10-2 and TRBJ2-4; D gene uncertain. The V gene's germline CDR1 is WSHSY and CDR2 SAAADI. The V and J ends lost 8 bases and 0 bases respectively, with 8 bases between them. The CDR3 totals 13 residues.

V usage is TRBV7-9 and J usage is TRBJ2-5; D uncertain. This CDR3 has 14 residues. Germline V gene data show CDR1 as SEHNR and CDR2 as FQNEAQ (reference sequence). V shed 3 bases and J shed 2 bases, with 10 bases lying between them. The CDR3 coding sequence is TGTGCCAGCAGCTTGATGTGGCGGCAAGAGACCCAGTACTTC. As protein: CASSLMWRQETQYF.

This clonotype was counted a few times. The chain links TRBV27 to TRBJ1-2; TRBD1 matches at 7 bases. V shed 10 bases and J 4 bases; nucleotides not matched to a gene: 12. The V gene's germline CDR1 is MNHEY and CDR2 SMNVEV (reference sequence). This CDR3 region has 14 residues. CDR3 bases: TGTGCCACCAGCCAGCAGAGACAGGGCTATGGCTACACCTTC. Its translation is CATSQQRQGYGYTF.

This chain links TRBV20-1 with TRBJ2-5; tentative D call: TRBD1 (6 bases). Looked up from germline, CDR1 is DFQATT and CDR2 is SNEGSKA (reference sequence). This CDR3 has 13 residues. The V end was cut by 6 bases, the J end by 4 bases, with 15 bases between. CDR3 region: CSAPTGPRETQYF. As DNA, the CDR3 is TGCAGTGCACCGACAGGACCCCGAGAGACCCAGTACTTC.

For this clonotype: A much larger clone differs from this one at a single base, so this may be a read error. This chain connects TRBV29-1 to TRBJ2-1; D is ambiguous. The V gene's germline CDR1 is SQVTM and CDR2 ANQGSEA. This CDR3 comprises 13 residues. For the CDR3, the DNA is TGCAGCGTTGCTATGAGCTCCTACAATGGGCAGTTCTTC. Translation: CSVAMSSYNGQFF.

The J gene is TRBJ2-7, the V gene TRBV20-1; 8 nucleotides line up with TRBD2. Germline CDR1 reads DFQATT; CDR2 reads SNEGSKA (reference sequence). Germline trimming cut 5 bases from V and 4 bases from J; bases unmatched to any gene: 10. CDR3 length: 14 residues. The CDR3 DNA follows: TGCAGTGCTGGCCGGAGCGGGAGTATATACGAGCAGTACTTC. Protein product: CSAGRSGSIYEQYF.

At least ten counts were recorded for this clonotype. The V and J genes are TRBV27 and TRBJ2-1, with D uncertain. Germline lookup yields CDR1 MNHEY and CDR2 SMNVEV (reference sequence). Trimming took 1 base from V and 10 from J, leaving 8 bases between them. The CDR3 sequence is 12 residues long. The CDR3 DNA is TGTGCCAGCAGTTTATGGGGAAGGGAGCAGTTCTTC. Its protein is CASSLWGREQFF.

The V and J genes are TRBV10-3 and TRBJ2-4; D not resolved. From germline, CDR1 is ENHRY and CDR2 SYGVKD. V lost 5 bases and J 6 bases, leaving 11 bases between the germline ends. This CDR3 has 13 residues. CDR3 bases: TGTGCCATCAGTTCGGAGCCATCAAACATTCAGTACTTC. It codes for CAISSEPSNIQYF.

This clonotype was counted only a few times. The chain employs TRBV28 and TRBJ2-7, with TRBD2 matching 13 bases. This CDR3 spans 16 amino acids. The V segment lost 5 bases and the J segment 5 bases; nucleotides outside the gene matches: 9. Per germline, CDR1 MDHEN and CDR2 SYDVKM. Here the CDR3 reads CASSPYWTSGSNEQYF. Here the CDR3 DNA reads TGTGCCAGCAGTCCATATTGGACTAGCGGGAGTAACGAGCAGTACTTC.

The sample holds many counts of this clonotype. V gene TRBV5-1 combines with J gene TRBJ2-4; 9 bases line up with TRBD1. After removal of 2 bases from V and 4 bases from J, the junction contained 1 base not matched to a gene. This CDR3 has 14 amino acids. The germline V gene has CDR1 SGHRS and CDR2 YFSETQ. In nucleotides, the CDR3 is TGCGCCAGCAGCTTAGGACAGGGGAAAAACATTCAGTACTTC. Translated: CASSLGQGKNIQYF.

The rearrangement links TRBV7-2 to TRBJ2-4; the match to TRBD2 covers 12 bases. Trimming removed 4 bases from V and 0 bases from J; junction bases left unmatched: 13. The CDR3 contains 20 residues. Germline lookup yields CDR1 SGHTA and CDR2 FQGNSA. The CDR3 DNA follows: TGTGCCAGCAGCTACGGGTCTAGCGGGGGGGTATTCCTAGCCAAAAACATTCAGTACTTC. Amino acid sequence: CASSYGSSGGVFLAKNIQYF.

The chain has TRBV6-5 and TRBJ2-7; 9 nucleotides match TRBD2. The ends lost 0 bases at V and 3 bases at J; junction bases unmatched: 6. The germline CDR1 and CDR2 sequences are MNHEY and SVGAGI. The CDR3 contains 16 residues. CDR3 bases: TGTGCCAGCAGTTACTCGAATCTAGCGGGGCACTACGAGCAGTACTTC. This translates into CASSYSNLAGHYEQYF.

This chain joins TRBV20-1 and TRBJ2-3; D unresolved. V was shortened by 0 bases and J by 2 bases, with 6 bases between the two germline ends. CDR3 length: 13 residues. CDR1 and CDR2 (germline): DFQATT, SNEGSKA (reference sequence). CDR3 in DNA: TGCAGTGCTAGAGATGGCCACACAGATACGCAGTATTTT. This translates into CSARDGHTDTQYF.

The chain uses TRBV14 and TRBJ2-7; D perhaps matches TRBD1 (5 bases). Germline CDR1 SGHDN, CDR2 FVKESK. This CDR3 is built from 18 residues. V was clipped by 0 bases and J by 7 bases, with 25 bases between them. CDR3 amino acids: CASSQDHPDTYSYNEQYF. The CDR3 DNA reads as TGTGCCAGCAGCCAAGACCATCCGGACACCTACTCCTACAATGAGCAGTACTTC.

The rearrangement uses TRBV2 and TRBJ1-2, with 9 bases lining up with TRBD1. Germline loops: CDR1 SNHLY, CDR2 FYNNEI. This CDR3 comprises 14 residues. J gave up 5 bases and V 5 bases, and 6 bases lay outside the gene matches. DNA of the CDR3: TGTGCCAGCAGTACGGGACAGGGCAAGTATGGCTACACCTTC. As protein: CASSTGQGKYGYTF.